These 23 T cell receptor beta chains originate from one sample sequenced in a study of blood T cell repertoires in COVID-19. Method: immunoSEQ multiplex PCR; TCRdb's copy keeps in-frame clones and lacks some. The data hold roughly 150,000 clones, with around 90% observed a single time. Sample: peripheral blood. Receptors originate from a man in his fifties or sixties who had recovered from COVID-19.

This clone was recorded once. The chain has TRBV19 and TRBJ2-7; D is perhaps TRBD1 (5 bases). Germline V gene sequence: CDR1 LNHDA, CDR2 SQIVND (reference sequence). V dropped 4 bases and J dropped 6 bases, with 13 bases sitting between them. The CDR3 sequence is 13 residues long. CDR3 residues: CASSNQGGIEQYF. The CDR3 coding sequence is TGTGCCAGTAGTAACCAGGGTGGTATCGAGCAGTACTTC.

This chain connects TRBV20-1 to TRBJ2-3; D not resolved. The V gene lost 3 bases and the J gene lost 6 bases, with 7 bases spanning the gap. Germline V gene data show CDR1 as DFQATT and CDR2 as SNEGSKA (reference sequence). The CDR3 is 11 amino acids. For the CDR3, the DNA is TGCAGTGCTAGTAAAGAGGATACGCAGTATTTT. Its protein product is CSASKEDTQYF.

The CDR3 bases are TGCAGCTCCGCGACAGGGGGCGTTGGCTACACCTTC. Translating it yields CSSATGGVGYTF. The chain carries TRBV29-1 and TRBJ1-2; 10 nucleotides align to TRBD1. CDR1 is SQVTM and CDR2 is ANQGSEA in the germline V gene. Losses at the gene ends were 8 bases for V and 7 bases for J; bases not matched to a gene: 7. This CDR3 has 12 amino acids.

In this sample, this clone turned up once. CDR3 bases: TGTGCCAGCAGTGGACAATGGAGCACAGATACGCAGTATTTT. Amino acids: CASSGQWSTDTQYF. The chain links TRBV27 to TRBJ2-3, with D perhaps matching TRBD1 (5 bases). Between the trimmed V and J ends, which lost 5 bases and 0 bases, there was a span of 9 bases. Germline V gives CDR1 MNHEY, CDR2 SMNVEV (reference sequence). The CDR3 covers 14 residues.

V is TRBV15 and J is TRBJ2-5, with TRBD2 identical over 11 bases. Germline assignment: CDR1 LNHNV and CDR2 YYDKDF (reference sequence). Trimming removed 3 bases from V and 5 bases from J; junction bases left unmatched: 5. The CDR3 is 15 residues long. Written as DNA, the CDR3 is TGTGCCACCAGCAGCTCACTAGCGGGGGCGGAGACCCAGTACTTC. It yields the protein CATSSSLAGAETQYF.

The chain couples TRBV5-4 to TRBJ2-7, with TRBD2 matching over 15 bases. J lost 1 base, V lost 4 bases, and 12 bases had no gene match. This CDR3 is built from 19 residues. The V gene's germline CDR1 is SGHNT and CDR2 YYREEE (reference sequence). The CDR3 sequence: CASSPLGTSGRRGSYEQYF. CDR3 in DNA: TGTGCCAGCAGCCCCTTGGGGACTAGCGGGAGGCGCGGGTCCTACGAGCAGTACTTC.

This clone has just one count. J is TRBJ1-1 and V is TRBV7-2; 9 bases map to TRBD1. The junction had 7 bases not matched to a gene; V was cut back by 3 bases and J by 2 bases. Germline CDR1 reads SGHTA; CDR2 reads FQGNSA. This CDR3 contains 16 residues. CDR3 coding DNA: TGTGCCAGCAGCTTGAAGATGACAGGGGGTAACACTGAAGCTTTCTTT. It codes for CASSLKMTGGNTEAFF.

V and J are TRBV4-3 and TRBJ2-1; the match to TRBD2 covers 7 bases. The CDR3 contains 16 residues. CDR1 and CDR2 (germline): LGHNA, YSLEER. J gave up 7 bases and V 1 base, and 10 bases lay outside the gene matches. The CDR3 DNA is TGCGCCAGCAGCCAAGTAGGGGCTAGCGGCGGTAATGAGCAGTTCTTC. Translation gives CASSQVGASGGNEQFF.

J is TRBJ2-7 and V is TRBV11-2, with D unresolved. This CDR3 has 13 amino acids. Trimming removed 6 bases from V and 2 bases from J, with 11 bases in between. Looked up from germline, CDR1 is SGHAT and CDR2 is FQNNGV. CDR3 region: CASRTGFPYEQYF. DNA for the CDR3: TGTGCCAGCAGGACTGGATTCCCCTACGAGCAGTACTTC.

V and J are TRBV6-5 and TRBJ1-3; D not resolved. The V end lost 1 base, the J end lost 0 bases, and 10 bases lay between the germline ends. Germline values: CDR1 MNHEY, CDR2 SVGAGI. The CDR3 spans 16 residues. The CDR3 sequence: CASSYWQVDSGNTIYF. The CDR3 DNA reads TGTGCCAGCAGTTACTGGCAGGTTGACTCTGGAAACACCATATATTTT.

The chain employs TRBV28 and TRBJ2-3; TRBD2 aligns across 8 bases. This CDR3 is 19 amino acids long. The V gene's germline CDR1 is MDHEN and CDR2 SYDVKM. The V and J ends lost 6 bases and 3 bases, in that order; junction bases with no gene match: 20. For the CDR3, the DNA is TGTGCCAGCAGAACTATCGTCGGGGGGGCTAGCGTTGGGACAGATACGCAGTATTTT. Its translation: CASRTIVGGASVGTDTQYF.

The rearrangement links TRBV7-2 to TRBJ2-6; D might be TRBD1 (5 bases). Trimming shortened V by 3 bases and J by 7 bases, and 13 bases separated the two germline ends. Germline V gene sequence: CDR1 SGHTA, CDR2 FQGNSA. The CDR3 contains 15 residues. As DNA, the CDR3 is TGTGCCAGCAGCTTTTGGGGCAGCACAGCCAACGTCCTGACTTTC. Translation: CASSFWGSTANVLTF.

This clone was found once. The J gene is TRBJ2-5, the V gene TRBV11-2, with 9 positions matching TRBD1. The CDR3 extends over 14 amino acids. Trimming removed 5 bases from V and 5 bases from J; junction bases left unmatched: 6. The germline CDR1 and CDR2 sequences are SGHAT and FQNNGV. The CDR3 DNA sequence: TGTGCCAGCAGCGCCGACAGGGGGGGCGAGACCCAGTACTTC. This translates into CASSADRGGETQYF.

This chain links TRBV27 with TRBJ2-7, with D maybe TRBD2 (5 bases). V shed 4 bases and J shed 3 bases, with 16 bases lying between them. CDR1 MNHEY and CDR2 SMNVEV come from the germline V gene (reference sequence). The CDR3 totals 15 residues. CDR3 DNA sequence: TGTGCCAGCAGTTCGTGGGGAGAGAGTAACTACGAGCAGTACTTC. Translation gives CASSSWGESNYEQYF.

This chain joins TRBV19 and TRBJ2-2; 8 positions match TRBD1. In germline, CDR1 is LNHDA, CDR2 SQIVND (reference sequence). This CDR3 spans 15 amino acids. V was pared by 6 bases and J by 6 bases, with 9 bases of the junction left unmatched. CDR3: CASRPDRGRPGELFF. CDR3 coding DNA: TGTGCCAGTAGGCCCGACAGGGGAAGACCCGGGGAGCTGTTTTTT.

This clone appeared once. This sequence joins TRBV6-2 or TRBV6-3 and TRBJ1-1; D remains unclear. V lost 4 bases and J lost 2, with 5 bases in between. This CDR3 has 12 amino acids. CDR1 MNHEY and CDR2 SVGEGT come from the germline V gene. The DNA for the CDR3 is TGTGCCAGCAGTTTAGCAAACACTGAAGCTTTCTTT. This sequence encodes CASSLANTEAFF.

This rearrangement joins TRBV6-5 to TRBJ2-7; tentatively, D is TRBD1 (6 bases). V dropped 4 bases and J dropped 4 bases, with 11 bases sitting between them. Germline values: CDR1 MNHEY, CDR2 SVGAGI. CDR3 size: 13 residues. CDR3 amino acids: CASSFTGRYEQYF. DNA for the CDR3: TGTGCCAGCAGTTTTACAGGGCGGTACGAGCAGTACTTC.

A few counts support this clone. The genes are TRBV6-5 and TRBJ2-1; D is perhaps TRBD1 (6 bases). The V end lost 7 bases, the J end lost 4 bases, and 11 bases lay between the germline ends. CDR1 is MNHEY and CDR2 is SVGAGI in the germline V gene. The CDR3 length is 13 residues. The CDR3 nucleotides read TGTGCCAGCACTCAACAGGGATACAATGAGCAGTTCTTC. Its protein product is CASTQQGYNEQFF.

The rearrangement links TRBV27 to TRBJ1-2; D might be TRBD1 (5 bases). This CDR3 has 14 amino acids. Between the trimmed V and J ends, which lost 5 bases and 8 bases, there was a span of 18 bases. CDR1 is MNHEY and CDR2 is SMNVEV in the germline V gene (reference sequence). The CDR3 reads CASSDRRGLLGYTF. The CDR3 DNA reads as TGTGCCAGCAGTGATAGACGGGGACTCCTCGGCTACACCTTC.

The gene calls are TRBV6-2 or TRBV6-3 and TRBJ2-1, with 7 bases matching TRBD1. This CDR3 is 14 amino acids long. Germline CDR1 is MNHEY and CDR2 is SVGEGT. The J segment lost 3 bases and the V segment lost 5 bases, leaving 4 bases of the junction unmatched. The CDR3 here is CASSQGQVYNEQFF. The CDR3 DNA reads TGTGCCAGCAGTCAAGGACAGGTCTACAATGAGCAGTTCTTC.

The chain joins TRBV3-1 (or the pseudogene TRBV3-2) to TRBJ2-3; TRBD2 aligns across 10 bases. Germline V gene sequence: CDR1 LGHDT, CDR2 YNNKEL (reference sequence). V dropped 7 bases and J dropped 0; count of bases not matched to a gene: 7. The CDR3 has 16 residues. The CDR3 protein is CASTHSGGFSTDTQYF. For the CDR3, the DNA is TGTGCCAGCACCCATAGCGGGGGGTTTAGCACAGATACGCAGTATTTT.

This chain links TRBV5-1 with TRBJ2-3, with a tentative D call TRBD1 (5 bases). V was pared by 3 bases and J by 2 bases, with 16 bases between. This CDR3 is built from 16 residues. Germline-derived CDR1 and CDR2 are SGHRS and YFSETQ. CDR3 amino acids: CASSYRPRWDTDTQYF. The CDR3 nucleotides read TGCGCCAGCAGCTACAGGCCCCGCTGGGACACAGATACGCAGTATTTT. The whole variable domain, filled in from reference TRBV5-1 and TRBJ2-3, reads KAGVTQTPRYLIKTRGQQVTLSCSPISGHRSVSWYQQTPGQGLQFLFEYFSETQRNKGNFPGRFSGRQFSNSRSEMNVSTLELGDSALYLCASSYRPRWDTDTQYFGPGTRLTVL.

This clone was observed a few times. This chain links TRBV5-4 with TRBJ2-7, with 7 nucleotides matching TRBD2. CDR3 length equals 13 residues. The germline V gene encodes CDR1 SGHNT and CDR2 YYREEE (reference sequence). The V segment lost 4 bases and the J segment 6 bases; nucleotides outside the gene matches: 7. The CDR3 here is CASSPLTGGEQYF. CDR3 DNA sequence: TGTGCCAGCAGCCCCCTTACGGGGGGCGAGCAGTACTTC. The whole variable domain, filled in from reference TRBV5-4 and TRBJ2-7, reads ETGVTQSPTHLIKTRGQQVTLRCSSQSGHNTVSWYQQALGQGPQFIFQYYREEENGRGNFPPRFSGLQFPNYSSELNVNALELDDSALYLCASSPLTGGEQYFGPGTRLTVT.